One sample yielded the 23 T cell receptor beta chains listed below, sequenced in a study of cytomegalovirus exposure and HLA in healthy donors. 60 Vbeta and 13 Jbeta primers were used in PCR. Libraries were prepared by immunoSEQ multiplex PCR; TCRdb keeps only in-frame clonotypes and omits some of them. The table lists about 120,000 clones, 70% to 85% of them singletons, with around 4.9% in the top ten. The specimen was PBMCs. The receptors shown here come from a man aged 45 to 65 in good health and CMV-seropositive.

This sequence joins TRBV29-1 and TRBJ2-5; tentative D call: TRBD2 (6 bases). The CDR3 has 11 residues. Germline-derived CDR1 and CDR2 are SQVTM and ANQGSEA. The germline V and J ends were trimmed by 6 bases and 7 bases, with 12 bases remaining between them. CDR3 coding DNA: TGCAGCGTCGGAGGGGACGCGACCCAGTACTTC. This encodes CSVGGDATQYF.

The rearrangement links TRBV6-6 to TRBJ2-7; 7 bases are a match to TRBD1. The germline gives CDR1 MNHNY, CDR2 SVGAGI (reference sequence). The CDR3 sequence is 15 residues long. J lost 5 bases, V lost 6 bases, and 13 bases had no gene match. The CDR3 is CASSSTGTAVHEQYF. The CDR3 bases are TGTGCCAGCAGCTCCACCGGGACAGCGGTTCACGAGCAGTACTTC.

V gene TRBV9 combines with J gene TRBJ2-6; D gene unclear. This CDR3 has 15 residues. The germline gives CDR1 SGDLS, CDR2 YYNGEE. V lost 1 base and J 0 bases, leaving 5 bases between the germline ends. The CDR3, as DNA: TGTGCCAGCAGCGTAACAGCCTCTGGGGCCAACGTCCTGACTTTC. It is translated as CASSVTASGANVLTF.

The genes are TRBV6-1 and TRBJ1-1, with 8 bases lining up with TRBD1. Germline V gene data show CDR1 as MNHNS and CDR2 as SASEGT. This CDR3 spans 13 amino acids. V dropped 5 bases and J dropped 6; count of bases not matched to a gene: 5. The CDR3 loop is CASSRKQGAEAFF. The DNA of the CDR3 is TGTGCCAGCAGTCGTAAACAGGGGGCTGAAGCTTTCTTT.

This clone has just one count. The chain uses TRBV7-8 and TRBJ1-5, with unresolved D. Deletions cut 2 bases from V and 2 bases from J, with 10 bases between. This CDR3 has 15 residues. Germline CDR1 is SGHVS and CDR2 is FQNEAQ. CDR3 nucleotide sequence: TGTGCCAGCAGCTTAACGGGGATGGGCAATCAGCCCCAGCATTTT. It is translated as CASSLTGMGNQPQHF.

V gene TRBV2 combines with J gene TRBJ2-5; D is uncertain. The J call may not be correct, given that the DNA end is closer to TRBJ2-7. CDR1 SNHLY and CDR2 FYNNEI come from the germline V gene. This CDR3 has 14 residues. The DNA of the CDR3 is TGTGCCAGCAGGGAACAATTTCTCTCCTACGAGCAGTACTTC. It encodes CASREQFLSYEQYF.

This chain joins TRBV28 and TRBJ1-5; D ambiguous. This CDR3 contains 14 residues. The germline V gene encodes CDR1 MDHEN and CDR2 SYDVKM. Trimming removed 3 bases at V and 2 bases at J, with 8 bases between. The CDR3 loop reads CASSFFQGNQPQHF. The CDR3 nucleotides are TGTGCCAGCAGTTTCTTCCAGGGCAATCAGCCCCAGCATTTT.

The J gene is TRBJ1-1, the V gene TRBV7-9; maybe TRBD1 (5 bases). The germline V gene encodes CDR1 SEHNR and CDR2 FQNEAQ (reference sequence). This CDR3 is 13 amino acids long. The CDR3 is CAQTTGPYTEAFF. The CDR3, as DNA: TGTGCACAAACCACAGGACCCTACACTGAAGCTTTCTTT.

This clone was found once. The chain employs TRBV15 and TRBJ2-1, with a tentative D call TRBD2 (5 bases). The ends were cut back, 3 bases at V and 0 bases at J, with 9 bases in the middle. The CDR3 contains 15 residues. From germline, CDR1 is LNHNV and CDR2 YYDKDF (reference sequence). This chain's CDR3 is CATSSGTSSYNEQFF. CDR3 sequence (DNA): TGTGCCACCAGCAGTGGCACTAGCTCCTACAATGAGCAGTTCTTC.

The chain uses TRBV6-1 and TRBJ1-2, with TRBD1 matching 7 bases. CDR3 size: 13 residues. The trim removed 6 bases at V and 2 bases at J, leaving 3 bases unmatched. Germline V CDR1 and CDR2: MNHNS, SASEGT. CDR3 nucleotides: TGTGCCAGCAGCGGACAGGCCAACTATGGCTACACCTTC. It specifies CASSGQANYGYTF.

V usage is TRBV6-1 and J usage is TRBJ1-2; 11 bases are shared with TRBD1. The CDR3 has 15 amino acids. The J segment lost 8 bases and the V segment lost 1 base, leaving 6 bases of the junction unmatched. Per the germline V gene, CDR1 is MNHNS and CDR2 is SASEGT. CDR3 amino acids: CASSEGTGGSRGYTF. DNA of the CDR3: TGTGCCAGCAGTGAAGGGACAGGGGGCTCGAGGGGCTACACCTTC.

The V gene is TRBV5-4, the J gene TRBJ1-2; TRBD1 is a possible D gene (6 bases). The CDR3 has 13 amino acids. The germline V gene has CDR1 SGHNT and CDR2 YYREEE (reference sequence). Trimming took 4 bases from V and 8 from J, leaving 15 bases between them. The CDR3 region is CASSLRGARGYTF. DNA for the CDR3: TGTGCCAGCAGCCTCCGGGGGGCTAGGGGCTACACCTTC.

The chain uses TRBV7-9 and TRBJ2-7; 7 nucleotides line up with TRBD1. Looked up from germline, CDR1 is SEHNR and CDR2 is FQNEAQ (reference sequence). The V gene end was trimmed by 1 base and the J gene end by 4 bases; junction bases not matched to a gene: 1. The CDR3 is 13 residues long. The CDR3 coding sequence is TGTGCCAGCAGCTTAGTGGACAGGTACGAGCAGTACTTC. Residues: CASSLVDRYEQYF. The full variable domain, completed using reference TRBV7-9 and TRBJ2-7, is DTGVSQNPRHKITKRGQNVTFRCDPISEHNRLYWYRQTLGQGPEFLTYFQNEAQLEKSRLLSDRFSAERPKGSFSTLEIQRTEQGDSAMYLCASSLVDRYEQYFGPGTRLTVT.

This chain joins TRBV5-1 and TRBJ2-1; TRBD2 agrees at 11 bases. The CDR3 consists of 16 residues. Trimming removed 0 bases from V and 12 bases from J; junction bases left unmatched: 11. Germline values: CDR1 SGHRS, CDR2 YFSETQ. CDR3 in amino acids: CASSLGWVLAGGSQFF. In nucleotides, the CDR3 is TGCGCCAGCAGCTTGGGCTGGGTCCTAGCGGGAGGATCGCAGTTCTTC. Combining the CDR3 with reference TRBV5-1 and TRBJ2-1 gives the whole variable domain KAGVTQTPRYLIKTRGQQVTLSCSPISGHRSVSWYQQTPGQGLQFLFEYFSETQRNKGNFPGRFSGRQFSNSRSEMNVSTLELGDSALYLCASSLGWVLAGGSQFFGPGTRLTVL.

The chain is built from TRBV5-4 and TRBJ2-2; possibly TRBD1 for D (5 bases). Germline assignment: CDR1 SGHNT and CDR2 YYREEE (reference sequence). Trimming left V 4 bases short and J 2 bases short, with 15 bases between. CDR3 length equals 16 residues. CDR3 sequence reads: CASSQLDNYNTGELFF. CDR3 DNA sequence: TGTGCCAGCAGCCAGTTGGACAACTATAACACCGGGGAGCTGTTTTTT.

The J gene is TRBJ2-5, the V gene TRBV2; a weak D match, TRBD1 (5 bases). The CDR3 extends over 13 amino acids. Germline-derived CDR1 and CDR2 are SNHLY and FYNNEI. The germline V and J ends were trimmed by 6 bases and 9 bases, with 17 bases remaining between them. The CDR3 protein is CASRTDAKGAQYF. DNA of the CDR3: TGTGCCAGCAGGACGGACGCGAAAGGGGCCCAGTACTTC.

The chain links TRBV7-9 to TRBJ1-1; no clear D. The CDR3 consists of 17 residues. V was cut by 1 base and J by 2 bases, with 17 bases left in between. CDR1 and CDR2 (germline): SEHNR, FQNEAQ (reference sequence). CDR3 loop: CASSLGTHSDLNTEAFF. The CDR3 DNA sequence: TGTGCCAGCAGCTTAGGGACTCATTCGGATCTTAACACTGAAGCTTTCTTT.

The chain employs TRBV27 and TRBJ1-5, with a tentative D call TRBD1 (5 bases). Germline V gives CDR1 MNHEY, CDR2 SMNVEV (reference sequence). Trimming pared 5 bases from V and 7 bases from J, leaving 9 bases between. The CDR3 length is 12 residues. This chain's CDR3 is CASSPSGQPQHF. Written as DNA, the CDR3 is TGTGCCAGCAGTCCCTCAGGGCAGCCCCAGCATTTT.

The chain employs TRBV10-2 and TRBJ2-5; TRBD1 matches at 7 bases. The DNA matches TRBJ2-7 better at its end, which makes the J call doubtful. CDR1 and CDR2 (germline): WSHSY, SAAADI. There are 16 residues in the CDR3. Written as DNA, the CDR3 is TGCGCCAGCAGCGATCGACAGGGAGAATATCGGGACGAGCAGTACTTC. Encoded protein: CASSDRQGEYRDEQYF.

The chain couples TRBV30 to TRBJ2-2; D ambiguous. CDR3 size: 14 residues. Germline V CDR1 and CDR2: GTSNPN, SVGIG (reference sequence). With 0 bases removed from V and 1 base from J, the gap between germline ends came to 6 bases. In nucleotides, the CDR3 is TGTGCCTGGAGTGTACTGTGGAACACCGGGGAGCTGTTTTTT. Protein: CAWSVLWNTGELFF. Drawing the rest from reference TRBV30 and TRBJ2-2, the complete variable domain is SQTIHQWPATLVQPVGSPLSLECTVEGTSNPNLYWYRQAAGRGLQLLFYSVGIGQISSEVPQNLSASRPQDRQFILSSKKLLLSDSGFYLCAWSVLWNTGELFFGEGSRLTVL.

This rearrangement joins TRBV28 to TRBJ1-4, with D possibly TRBD1 on 5 matching bases. The germline V gene encodes CDR1 MDHEN and CDR2 SYDVKM. V was clipped by 4 bases and J by 2 bases, with 20 bases between them. There are 18 residues in the CDR3. CDR3: CASSSLRLREATNEKLFF. CDR3 sequence (DNA): TGTGCCAGCAGTTCTCTAAGGCTCAGGGAAGCGACTAATGAAAAACTGTTTTTT.

This chain connects TRBV7-8 to TRBJ2-2, with D unclear. Trimming left V 1 base short and J 6 bases short, with 6 bases between. Per germline, CDR1 SGHVS and CDR2 FQNEAQ. The CDR3 contains 13 residues. The CDR3 region has the DNA TGTGCCAGCAGCTTAGAGGCGGCCGGGGAGCTGTTTTTT. The encoded protein is CASSLEAAGELFF.

The J gene is TRBJ2-1, the V gene TRBV11-2; TRBD2 matches at 13 bases. The length of the CDR3 is 17 residues. Per the germline V gene, CDR1 is SGHAT and CDR2 is FQNNGV. J lost 2 bases, V lost 7 bases, and 8 bases had no gene match. The CDR3: CASTKWTSGSTYNEQFF. The CDR3 DNA sequence: TGTGCCAGCACAAAGTGGACTAGCGGGAGTACCTACAATGAGCAGTTCTTC.